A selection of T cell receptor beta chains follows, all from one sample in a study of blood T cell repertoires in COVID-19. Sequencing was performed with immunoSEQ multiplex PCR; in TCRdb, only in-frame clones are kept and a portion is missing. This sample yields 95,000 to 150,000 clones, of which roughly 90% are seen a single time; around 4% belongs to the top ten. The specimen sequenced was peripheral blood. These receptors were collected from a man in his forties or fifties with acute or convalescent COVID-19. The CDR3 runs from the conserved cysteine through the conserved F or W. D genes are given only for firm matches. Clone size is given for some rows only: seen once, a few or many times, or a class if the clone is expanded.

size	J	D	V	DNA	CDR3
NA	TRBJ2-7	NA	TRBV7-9	TGTGCCAGCAGCTTATATTCCTCAGGGGAGCAGTACTTC	CASSLYSSGEQYF
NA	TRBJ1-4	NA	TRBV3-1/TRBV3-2	TGTGCCAGCAGCCAATCCGGGAGTGCGGGTGAAAAACTGTTTTTT	CASSQSGSAGEKLFF
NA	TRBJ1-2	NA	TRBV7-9	TGTGCCAGCAGCTTCAACGATCTAAACTATGGCTACACCTTC	CASSFNDLNYGYTF
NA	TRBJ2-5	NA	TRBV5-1	TGCGCCAGCAGCTTGGCCGGGGGAGAGACCCAGTACTTC	CASSLAGGETQYF
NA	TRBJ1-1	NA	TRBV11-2	TGTGCCAGCAGCTTAGGTACACGGGACTCTAAGAACACTGAAGCTTTCTTT	CASSLGTRDSKNTEAFF
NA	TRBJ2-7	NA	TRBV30	TGTGCCTGGAGTCCGGGCAGGGGAGATTCCGAGCAGTACTTC	CAWSPGRGDSEQYF
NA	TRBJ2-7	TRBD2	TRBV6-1	TGTGCCAGCAGTGAGATACTAGCGGATGTATACGAGCAGTACTTC	CASSEILADVYEQYF
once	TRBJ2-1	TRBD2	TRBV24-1	TGTGCCACCGGGAGGGACAATGAGCAGTTCTTC	CATGRDNEQFF
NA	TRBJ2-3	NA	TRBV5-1	TGCGCCAGCAGCTTGTCGGTAGCACAAGATACGCAGTATTTT	CASSLSVAQDTQYF
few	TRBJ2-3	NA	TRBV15	TGTGCCACCAGCAGAGATCCGCCAGGGGAGAGGAAAGATACGCAGTATTTT	CATSRDPPGERKDTQYF
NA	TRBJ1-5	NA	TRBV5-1	TGCGCCAGCAGCCTCGGGTTGAATAGCAATCAGCCCCAGCATTTT	CASSLGLNSNQPQHF
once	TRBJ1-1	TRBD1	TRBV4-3	TGCGCCAGCAGCCAAGACCACAGGGGGGGGACTGAAGCTTTCTTT	CASSQDHRGGTEAFF
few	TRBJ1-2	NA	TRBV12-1	TGTGCCAGCAGCTTGGACAGCCGCGACAGGGGGGGCTACACCTTC	CASSLDSRDRGGYTF
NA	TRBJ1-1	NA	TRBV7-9	TGTGCCAGCAGCCCGCCCGGGGTGTTAAGGAACACTGAAGCTTTCTTT	CASSPPGVLRNTEAFF
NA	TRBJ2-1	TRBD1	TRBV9	TGTGCCAGCAGCGTAGGCACAGGGGGCTTTTACAATGAGCAGTTCTTC	CASSVGTGGFYNEQFF
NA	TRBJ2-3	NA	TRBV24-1	TGTGCCACCAGTGGTAGGCAGGGCACAGATACGCAGTATTTT	CATSGRQGTDTQYF